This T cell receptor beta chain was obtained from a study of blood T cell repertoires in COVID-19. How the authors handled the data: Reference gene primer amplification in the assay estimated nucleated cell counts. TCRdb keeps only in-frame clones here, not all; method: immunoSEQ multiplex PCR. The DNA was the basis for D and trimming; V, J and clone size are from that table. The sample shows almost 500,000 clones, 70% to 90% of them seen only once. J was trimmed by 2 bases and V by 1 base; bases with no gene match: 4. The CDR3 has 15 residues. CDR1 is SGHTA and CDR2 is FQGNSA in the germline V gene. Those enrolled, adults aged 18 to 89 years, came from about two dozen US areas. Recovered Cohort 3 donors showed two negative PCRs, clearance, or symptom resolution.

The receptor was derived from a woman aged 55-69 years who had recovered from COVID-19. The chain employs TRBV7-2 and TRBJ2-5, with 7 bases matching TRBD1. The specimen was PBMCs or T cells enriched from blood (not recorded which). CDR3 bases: TGTGCCAGCAGCTTAGAGAGGGGACAGCAAGAGACCCAGTACTTC. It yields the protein CASSLERGQQETQYF.